This T cell receptor beta chain was retrieved from a study of blood T cell repertoires in COVID-19. Whole-study context: Collection of acute and convalescent COVID-19 samples took place in the United States, Italy and Spain. T cells, B-cell-depleted T cells, or PBMCs supplied cDNA or gDNA.

Per the authors' pipeline: It was from reference gene primer amplification that nucleated cell counts were estimated. TCRdb's copy holds only in-frame clones and misses some; the assay was immunoSEQ multiplex PCR. V and J calls and clone size follow that table, whereas D and trimming were derived from the DNA. The sample lists about 190,000 clones, roughly 80% occurring once. Material: peripheral blood. The receptor was isolated from a woman aged 30 to 39 with acute or convalescent COVID-19.

The CDR3 bases are TGTGCCAGCAGCCAAGATACCGGCAGGGGAGTGGGTGGCTACACCTTC. Amino acids: CASSQDTGRGVGGYTF. The chain joins TRBV3-1 (or the pseudogene TRBV3-2) to TRBJ1-2; TRBD1 is a possible D gene (6 bases). Germline CDR1 is LGHDT and CDR2 is YNNKEL (reference sequence). Trimming removed 0 bases at V and 7 bases at J, with 18 bases between. The CDR3 sequence is 16 residues long.